A selection of T cell receptor beta chains follows, all from one sample in a study of graft-versus-host responses after intestinal transplantation. Measured with immunoSEQ multiplex PCR; TCRdb has only the in-frame clones, and not every one. The sample records 73,000 or so clones, around 87% being singletons. Which antigens these TCRs recognize remains unknown. The sample was unstimulated CD8+ T cells sorted from spleen or lymph node cells, taken before transplant. These receptors came from a human donor who was the organ donor for an intestinal transplant. The CDR3 runs from the conserved cysteine through the conserved F or W. A D gene is named only where the DNA matches it firmly. Clone size, where shown, is once, few, many, or a class for clones that have expanded.

J gene,V gene,D gene,clone size,CDR3 DNA,CDR3 protein
TRBJ2-1,TRBV7-3,TRBD2,once,TGTGCCAGCAGCCCCCTGGCGGGAGCCACCTACAATGAGCAGTTCTTC,CASSPLAGATYNEQFF
TRBJ2-6,TRBV6-1,NA,once,TGTGCCAGCAGTGAAGTAGGGGGTGGTGGGGCCAACGTCCTGACTTTC,CASSEVGGGGANVLTF
TRBJ1-1,TRBV5-6,TRBD1,NA,TGTGCCAGCAGCTTGGAACCCCGGACAGGCCTCACCGGGGCTGAAGCTTTCTTT,CASSLEPRTGLTGAEAFF
TRBJ1-3,TRBV5-6,TRBD1,NA,TGTGCCAGCAACCACGGGACAGGGGGCCGAAACACCATATATTTT,CASNHGTGGRNTIYF
TRBJ1-4,TRBV4-3,NA,NA,TGCGCCAGCAGCCAAGAGGGTCAGGGTTCTAATGAAAAACTGTTTTTT,CASSQEGQGSNEKLFF
TRBJ2-2,TRBV6-4,TRBD1,NA,TGTGCCAGCAGTGAAGGGACAGGGGGCACCGGGGAGCTGTTTTTT,CASSEGTGGTGELFF
TRBJ2-6,TRBV9,NA,NA,TGTGCCAGCAGCGTAGGGACAGTTCCCTCTGGGGCCAACGTCCTGACTTTC,CASSVGTVPSGANVLTF
TRBJ1-5,TRBV28,NA,NA,TGTGCCAGCAGTCCGGAGTCCGTCCAGCCCCAGCATTTT,CASSPESVQPQHF
TRBJ1-1,TRBV7-8,NA,NA,TGTGCCAGCAGCTTGTTAAGGGGGAACACTGAAGCTTTCTTT,CASSLLRGNTEAFF
TRBJ1-2,TRBV7-2,NA,NA,TGTGCCAGCAGCTTAGGTGGCGGGAACTATGGCTACACCTTC,CASSLGGGNYGYTF
TRBJ2-5,TRBV4-1,NA,NA,TGCGCCAGCAGCCGGGGGGTGCAAGAGACCCAGTACTTC,CASSRGVQETQYF
TRBJ1-2,TRBV5-6,TRBD1,NA,TGTGCCAGTGTACCGGGACAGGGAAACTATGGCTACACCTTC,CASVPGQGNYGYTF